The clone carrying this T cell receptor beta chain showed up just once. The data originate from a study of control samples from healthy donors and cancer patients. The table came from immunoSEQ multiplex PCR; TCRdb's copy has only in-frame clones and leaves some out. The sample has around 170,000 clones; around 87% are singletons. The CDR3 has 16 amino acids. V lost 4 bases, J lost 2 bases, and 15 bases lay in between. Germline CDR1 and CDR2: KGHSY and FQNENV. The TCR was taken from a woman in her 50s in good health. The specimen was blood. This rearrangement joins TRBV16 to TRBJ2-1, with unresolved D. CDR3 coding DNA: TGTGCCAGCAGCCGGTTTGACGGATTCCCCTACAATGAGCAGTTCTTC. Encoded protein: CASSRFDGFPYNEQFF.